These 8 T cell receptor beta chains were sequenced from one sample in a study of beta chain features in type 1 diabetes. The study, taken as a whole, reports: Patients with Type 1 diabetes showed moderately but significantly shorter TCRB CDR3s in all four CD4+ subsets.

Antigen specificity for these receptors is unknown. TCRB transcripts that were expressed got sequenced, as all of the isolated RNA had been reverse transcribed. Method: immunoSEQ multiplex PCR; TCRdb's copy keeps in-frame clones and lacks some. The table shows around 41,000 clones, with approximately 70% occurring only once. The sequencing sample was made of Tregs from blood. Receptor source: a man aged 25 to 40 with type 1 diabetes. Some clones in this sample may be carry-over from other donors' samples.

This clone was seen just once. In DNA form, the CDR3 reads TGTGCCAGCAGCTCACGAGGGGGCCTTGGCTATGAGCAGTTCTTC. Amino acids: CASSSRGGLGYEQFF. The chain has TRBV5-4 and TRBJ2-1; 7 nucleotides align to TRBD1. V trimming: 3 bases; J trimming: 8 bases; junction bases outside the gene matches: 11. This CDR3 has 15 residues. The V gene's germline CDR1 is SGHNT and CDR2 YYREEE (reference sequence).

The V gene is TRBV2, the J gene TRBJ1-4; 7 bases align to TRBD1. Germline V gene sequence: CDR1 SNHLY, CDR2 FYNNEI. This CDR3 spans 11 amino acids. J was trimmed by 8 bases and V by 6 bases; bases with no gene match: 0. The CDR3 protein is CASRDREKLFF. The CDR3 DNA reads as TGTGCCAGCAGGGACAGGGAAAAACTGTTTTTT.

This clone was counted between two and nine times. The J gene is TRBJ2-5, the V gene TRBV7-9; tentatively, D is TRBD1 (6 bases). The CDR3 loop spans 13 amino acids. The germline CDR1 and CDR2 sequences are SEHNR and FQNEAQ (reference sequence). Trimming shortened V by 6 bases and J by 5 bases, and 13 bases separated the two germline ends. The CDR3 reads CASSRGGGETQYF. Written as DNA, the CDR3 is TGTGCCAGCAGTCGAGGGGGTGGGGAGACCCAGTACTTC.

This clone was detected a few times. The J gene is TRBJ2-7, the V gene TRBV11-2; TRBD1 aligns across 9 bases. The germline V gene encodes CDR1 SGHAT and CDR2 FQNNGV. The CDR3 is 15 amino acids. The J segment lost 4 bases and the V segment lost 6 bases, leaving 10 bases of the junction unmatched. In DNA, the CDR3 is TGTGCCAGCAGGCTTAGTCCTGACAGGGGGTACGAGCAGTACTTC. Protein: CASRLSPDRGYEQYF.

The V gene is TRBV29-1, the J gene TRBJ2-3, with D tentatively TRBD1 (6 bases). Per germline, CDR1 SQVTM and CDR2 ANQGSEA. V lost 7 bases, J lost 0 bases, and 14 bases lay in between. The CDR3 length is 14 residues. The DNA for the CDR3 is TGCAGCGCTTCAAAGACAGGTAGCACAGATACGCAGTATTTT. Its protein product is CSASKTGSTDTQYF.

The V and J genes are TRBV6-1 and TRBJ2-1; possible D gene TRBD1, 6 bases. This CDR3 is built from 13 residues. From germline, CDR1 is MNHNS and CDR2 SASEGT. Trimming took 2 bases from V and 6 from J, leaving 8 bases between them. For the CDR3, the DNA is TGTGCCAGCAGTGAAACAGGGAGCAATGAGCAGTTCTTC. Its translation: CASSETGSNEQFF.

The chain combines TRBV2 with TRBJ2-7; perhaps TRBD2 as D (5 bases). The CDR3 is made up of 15 amino acids. Germline V CDR1 and CDR2: SNHLY, FYNNEI. Trimming took 8 bases from V and 4 from J, leaving 21 bases between them. CDR3 region: CASLPDLGSGYEQYF. DNA of the CDR3: TGTGCCAGCCTCCCCGACTTGGGGTCGGGGTACGAGCAGTACTTC.

The CDR3 reads CSVEEPGQAYGYTF. The CDR3 bases are TGCAGCGTTGAAGAACCTGGACAGGCCTATGGCTACACCTTC. The J gene is TRBJ1-2, the V gene TRBV29-1, with 7 bases that match TRBD1. In germline, CDR1 is SQVTM, CDR2 ANQGSEA. The V gene end was trimmed by 0 bases and the J gene end by 4 bases; junction bases not matched to a gene: 5. The CDR3 is 14 residues long.